This passage covers 27 T cell receptor beta chains from one sample sequenced in a study of spatial heterogeneity in lung cancer. Their cognate antigens are unknown. Findings and limits, study-wide: It was found that expanded intratumoral alpha and beta TCR counts tracked tumor mutation counts.

TCRdb processed the 5' RACE reads anew with MiXCR; each CDR3 protein has one entry. Here the sample spans some 20,000 distinct CDR3 sequences, 15% to 20% being singletons. Noted time point: sample taken at primary tumor resection. Sample: lung tumor tissue, taken at surgery. The receptors here all came from a female donor with early-stage non-small cell lung cancer.

The V call is TRBV4-2, the J call TRBJ2-6; maybe TRBD1 (6 bases). This CDR3 comprises 16 residues. V shed 3 bases and J shed 0 bases, with 9 bases lying between them. Germline loops: CDR1 LGHNA, CDR2 YNFKEQ. CDR3 nucleotide sequence: TGTGCCAGCAGCCAGGGACATTTCTCTGGGGCCAACGTCCTGACTTTC. It translates to CASSQGHFSGANVLTF.

This clonotype occurred a few times. The rearrangement links TRBV7-2 to TRBJ1-1; D ambiguous. The CDR3 consists of 14 residues. Germline V gene sequence: CDR1 SGHTA, CDR2 FQGNSA. V lost 2 bases, J lost 7 bases, and 14 bases lay in between. As DNA, the CDR3 is TGTGCCAGCAGCTTATTTTCGGGTGAAAGTGAAGCTTTCTTT. Its protein product is CASSLFSGESEAFF.

The V and J genes are TRBV6-1 and TRBJ2-2, with a weak D call TRBD2 (5 bases). Germline V CDR1 and CDR2: MNHNS, SASEGT. CDR3 size: 15 residues. Trimming shortened V by 2 bases and J by 4 bases, and 11 bases separated the two germline ends. CDR3 nucleotide sequence: TGTGCCAGCAGTGAACCCGGGGATCGCACCGGGGAGCTGTTTTTT. Amino acids: CASSEPGDRTGELFF.

In this sample, this clonotype turned up many times. The chain carries TRBV10-3 and TRBJ2-2, with TRBD2 matching over 10 bases. Per the germline V gene, CDR1 is ENHRY and CDR2 is SYGVKD. The length of the CDR3 is 15 residues. The J segment lost 1 base and the V segment lost 5 bases, leaving 1 base of the junction unmatched. The CDR3 protein is CAISSGRENTGELFF. CDR3 DNA sequence: TGTGCCATCAGTAGCGGGAGGGAGAACACCGGGGAGCTGTTTTTT.

This clonotype was detected many times. The chain carries TRBV3-1 and TRBJ2-3; D ambiguous. The germline V and J ends were trimmed by 3 bases and 4 bases, with 5 bases remaining between them. The CDR3 totals 12 residues. CDR1 is LGHDT, CDR2 YNNKEL, per germline (reference sequence). CDR3 sequence reads: CASSHNPDTQYF. The CDR3 nucleotides are TGTGCCAGCAGCCACAACCCAGATACGCAGTATTTT.

This clonotype occurred many times. The chain joins TRBV5-1 to TRBJ2-3; D call uncertain. Germline values: CDR1 SGHRS, CDR2 YFSETQ. The CDR3 loop spans 15 amino acids. V was trimmed by 5 bases and J by 0 bases, leaving 13 bases between them. CDR3 sequence reads: CASRRRTESTDTQYF. The CDR3 DNA reads TGCGCCAGCAGGCGTCGGACGGAAAGCACAGATACGCAGTATTTT.

The V call is TRBV11-2, the J call TRBJ2-3; 11 positions match TRBD1. Germline V gene sequence: CDR1 SGHAT, CDR2 FQNNGV. The V segment lost 5 bases and the J segment 7 bases; nucleotides outside the gene matches: 11. This CDR3 region has 16 residues. As DNA, the CDR3 is TGTGCCAGCAGCCCAAGGGACAGGGGGGGGGGCTATACGCAGTATTTT. This gives the protein CASSPRDRGGGYTQYF.

This clonotype was observed many times. The chain uses TRBV7-8 and TRBJ2-7; D might be TRBD1 (6 bases). CDR3 length: 15 residues. Trimming stripped 0 bases from V and 0 bases from J, with 9 bases between. Per germline, CDR1 SGHVS and CDR2 FQNEAQ. The CDR3 coding sequence is TGTGCCAGCAGCTTAGCGCCGGACAGCTCCTACGAGCAGTACTTC. Residues: CASSLAPDSSYEQYF.

Only a few counts were recorded for this clonotype. The chain couples TRBV27 to TRBJ2-7; 10 bases match TRBD2. CDR1 is MNHEY and CDR2 is SMNVEV in the germline V gene (reference sequence). The CDR3 has 16 amino acids. V lost 3 bases and J lost 4; bases outside the gene matches: 9. CDR3 region: CASSFSPAGGAYEQYF. The CDR3 DNA follows: TGTGCCAGCAGTTTTTCCCCAGCGGGAGGGGCATACGAGCAGTACTTC.

There are a few counts of this clonotype. The chain links TRBV6-5 to TRBJ2-3, with 7 positions matching TRBD2. CDR3 length: 16 amino acids. The trim removed 4 bases at V and 1 base at J, leaving 8 bases unmatched. Germline lookup yields CDR1 MNHEY and CDR2 SVGAGI. CDR3: CASSWEGRAGTDTQYF. In DNA form, the CDR3 reads TGTGCCAGCAGTTGGGAGGGGAGGGCCGGCACAGATACGCAGTATTTT.

The CDR3: CAISESSTSGGWVFDEQYF. The CDR3 DNA is TGTGCCATCAGTGAGTCGTCAACTAGCGGGGGGTGGGTTTTCGACGAGCAGTACTTC. The rearrangement joins TRBV10-3 to TRBJ2-7; 12 bases line up with TRBD2. This CDR3 comprises 19 residues. J lost 5 bases, V lost 0 bases, and 14 bases had no gene match. Germline V gene data show CDR1 as ENHRY and CDR2 as SYGVKD.

The chain employs TRBV6-5 and TRBJ2-7; D is unresolved. The CDR3 is 13 residues long. Germline V gene sequence: CDR1 MNHEY, CDR2 SVGAGI. V was pared by 6 bases and J by 2 bases, with 11 bases between. The CDR3 coding sequence is TGTGCCAGCAGATCCCCCGCTACCTACGAGCAGTACTTC. Protein: CASRSPATYEQYF.

There are a few counts of this clonotype. The rearrangement joins TRBV15 to TRBJ2-6; D is ambiguous. Germline CDR1 is LNHNV and CDR2 is YYDKDF (reference sequence). The CDR3 runs to 17 residues. Trimming removed 3 bases from V and 4 bases from J, with 16 bases in between. This CDR3 is CATSRKGTLVGANVLTF. In nucleotides, the CDR3 is TGTGCCACCAGCAGGAAGGGCACCCTTGTGGGGGCCAACGTCCTGACTTTC.

In this sample, this clonotype turned up many times. The V call is TRBV20-1, the J call TRBJ1-6; TRBD1 is a possible D gene (6 bases). The CDR3 length is 18 residues. Trimming took 0 bases from V and 6 from J, leaving 21 bases between them. Germline V gives CDR1 DFQATT, CDR2 SNEGSKA (reference sequence). CDR3 bases: TGCAGTGCTAGAGATCTAAGGACCGGGGGCGCGGTTAATTCACCCCTCCACTTT. It specifies CSARDLRTGGAVNSPLHF.

This clonotype was observed a handful of times. This chain links TRBV28 with TRBJ2-1, with 14 bases that match TRBD2. Trimming took 6 bases from V and 0 from J; bases not matched to a gene: 13. This CDR3 region has 20 residues. The V gene's germline CDR1 is MDHEN and CDR2 SYDVKM. The CDR3: CASRPNPGLAGASSYNEQFF. CDR3 nucleotide sequence: TGTGCCAGCAGGCCGAACCCGGGACTAGCGGGGGCCAGCTCCTACAATGAGCAGTTCTTC.

The chain recombines TRBV20-1 with TRBJ2-3, with 7 bases matching TRBD2. With 6 bases clipped from V and 10 bases from J, the junction kept 10 bases outside the gene matches. The CDR3 is 12 residues long. Germline CDR1 DFQATT, CDR2 SNEGSKA (reference sequence). CDR3 loop: CSAGGVGRSQYF. In DNA form, the CDR3 reads TGCAGTGCGGGGGGGGTTGGTAGGTCGCAGTATTTT.

This clonotype appeared many times. Written as DNA, the CDR3 is TGCAGTGAAACGGGGACTTACCATTACAATGAGCAGTTCTTC. Amino acids: CSETGTYHYNEQFF. J is TRBJ2-1 and V is TRBV20-1; possibly TRBD2 for D (6 bases). Trimming stripped 7 bases from V and 4 bases from J, with 17 bases between. This CDR3 has 14 amino acids. Germline CDR1 reads DFQATT; CDR2 reads SNEGSKA (reference sequence).

This clonotype has a handful of counts. J is TRBJ2-1 and V is TRBV5-1; 8 nucleotides line up with TRBD2. The junction had 8 bases not matched to a gene; V was cut back by 1 base and J by 2 bases. This CDR3 comprises 17 residues. Germline values: CDR1 SGHRS, CDR2 YFSETQ. CDR3 sequence reads: CASSLLSGSGAYNEQFF. Here the CDR3 DNA reads TGCGCCAGCAGCTTGTTGAGCGGGAGCGGTGCCTACAATGAGCAGTTCTTC.

The table lists this clonotype with a few counts. The chain recombines TRBV13 with TRBJ2-7; the match to TRBD2 covers 13 bases. The CDR3 runs to 14 residues. Germline assignment: CDR1 PRHDT and CDR2 FYEKMQ (reference sequence). After removal of 4 bases from V and 5 bases from J, the junction contained 2 bases not matched to a gene. CDR3 sequence (DNA): TGTGCCAGCAGCTCGGGACTAGCGGGACACGAGCAGTACTTC. Translating it yields CASSSGLAGHEQYF.

This clonotype was counted only a few times. The CDR3 bases are TGCAGCGTGGGGATGACAGATACGCAGTATTTT. It is translated as CSVGMTDTQYF. This chain joins TRBV29-1 and TRBJ2-3; D uncertain. Deletions cut 6 bases from V and 3 bases from J, with 7 bases between. The CDR3 totals 11 residues. The germline gives CDR1 SQVTM, CDR2 ANQGSEA.

By proportion, this clonotype is medium-sized. One end of the junction does not line up with germline, which may come from a read error. The chain recombines TRBV20-1 with TRBJ2-1; TRBD2 aligns across 13 bases. CDR3 size: 20 residues. The germline gives CDR1 DFQATT, CDR2 SNEGSKA (reference sequence). The chain's CDR3 is CSARATGTSGALSSSNEQFF. The DNA of the CDR3 is TGCAGTGCTAGGGCAACCGGGACTAGCGGGGCCCTAAGTTCCTCCAATGAGCAGTTCTTC.

There are many counts of this clonotype. V usage is TRBV20-1 and J usage is TRBJ2-1; TRBD2 agrees at 7 bases. This CDR3 is 15 amino acids long. The V gene end was trimmed by 6 bases and the J gene end by 5 bases; junction bases not matched to a gene: 13. CDR1 is DFQATT and CDR2 is SNEGSKA in the germline V gene (reference sequence). CDR3 region: CSASRRGGGNNEQFF. The CDR3 DNA reads TGCAGTGCCTCTCGGAGGGGCGGGGGAAACAATGAGCAGTTCTTC.

This clonotype has ten or more counts. The chain uses TRBV11-2 and TRBJ2-7, with 9 bases fitting TRBD1. The germline V gene has CDR1 SGHAT and CDR2 FQNNGV. The trim removed 5 bases at V and 5 bases at J, leaving 4 bases unmatched. The CDR3 is made up of 13 amino acids. Here the CDR3 reads CASSRTGVNEQYF. The CDR3 coding sequence is TGTGCCAGCAGCAGGACAGGGGTCAACGAGCAGTACTTC.

This clonotype was detected ten times or more. In nucleotides, the CDR3 is TGTGCCACCGGGCTAGCGGACCCCACAGATACGCAGTATTTT. It yields the protein CATGLADPTDTQYF. The rearrangement joins TRBV24-1 to TRBJ2-3; 7 bases are shared with TRBD2. CDR1 and CDR2 from the germline V gene are KGHDR and SFDVKD. The CDR3 runs to 14 residues. V dropped 9 bases and J dropped 2; count of bases not matched to a gene: 7.

At least ten counts were recorded for this clonotype. This chain joins TRBV28 and TRBJ2-7; possible D gene TRBD1, 6 bases. Trimming stripped 7 bases from V and 6 bases from J, with 19 bases between. CDR3 length: 14 amino acids. From germline, CDR1 is MDHEN and CDR2 SYDVKM. CDR3: CASTMHTDRSEQYF. The CDR3 DNA reads as TGTGCCAGCACCATGCACACCGACAGGTCCGAGCAGTACTTC.

The genes are TRBV9 and TRBJ2-3; tentatively, D is TRBD2 (6 bases). V lost 4 bases, J lost 2 bases, and 26 bases lay in between. Looked up from germline, CDR1 is SGDLS and CDR2 is YYNGEE. The CDR3 spans 19 residues. CDR3 in DNA: TGTGCCAGCAGCCGATCCACCCCGAGGTTTAGCGGTTCCACAGATACGCAGTATTTT. This gives the protein CASSRSTPRFSGSTDTQYF.

This clonotype was seen many times. The chain carries TRBV20-1 and TRBJ2-1; 8 nucleotides match TRBD2. From germline, CDR1 is DFQATT and CDR2 SNEGSKA (reference sequence). V lost 1 base to trimming and J lost 2 bases; unmatched junction nucleotides: 7. The CDR3 has 16 residues. The CDR3 sequence: CSARGERGIPYNEQFF. The DNA for the CDR3 is TGCAGTGCTAGAGGGGAGCGGGGGATCCCCTACAATGAGCAGTTCTTC.